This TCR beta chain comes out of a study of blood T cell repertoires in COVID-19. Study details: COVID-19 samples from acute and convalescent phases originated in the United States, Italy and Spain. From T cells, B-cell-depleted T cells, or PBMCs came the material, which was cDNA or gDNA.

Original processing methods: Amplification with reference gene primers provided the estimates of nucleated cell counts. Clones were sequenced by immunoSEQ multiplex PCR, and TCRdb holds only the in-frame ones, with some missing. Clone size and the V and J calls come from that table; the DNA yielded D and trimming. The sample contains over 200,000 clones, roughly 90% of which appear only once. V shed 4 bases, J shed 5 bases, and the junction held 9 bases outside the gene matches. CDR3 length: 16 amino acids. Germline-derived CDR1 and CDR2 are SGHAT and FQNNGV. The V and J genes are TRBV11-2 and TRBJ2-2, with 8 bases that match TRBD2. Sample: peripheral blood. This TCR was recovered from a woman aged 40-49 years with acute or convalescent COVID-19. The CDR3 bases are TGTGCCAGCAGCTCCCTAAGTGGCGGGGGGACCGGGGAGCTGTTTTTT. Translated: CASSSLSGGGTGELFF.